These T cell receptor beta chains were read from a single sample in a study of blood T cell repertoires in COVID-19. TCRdb's table, derived via immunoSEQ multiplex PCR, lists solely in-frame clones and lacks some. The sample yields just under 350,000 clones, about nine tenths seen once. Sequences were obtained from peripheral blood. The receptors stem from a woman aged 70-85 years with COVID-19, enrolled during active disease. The CDR3 runs from the conserved cysteine through the conserved F or W.

TRBV7-9	TRBJ2-7	CASRQGTAYEQYF
TRBV3-1/TRBV3-2	TRBJ2-5	CASSRQGSGETQYF
TRBV7-9	TRBJ2-5	CASSRDRSKETQYF
TRBV27	TRBJ2-2	CASSLVRGTGELFF
TRBV19	TRBJ2-1	CASSMGDRDNEQFF
TRBV5-1	TRBJ1-2	CASSLEGYMDYGNGYTF
TRBV6-5	TRBJ1-1	CASSSRQNSLTEAFF
TRBV9	TRBJ1-6	CASSAHGTLNSPLHF
TRBV11-2	TRBJ1-2	CASSLDPGMENYGYTF
TRBV20-1	TRBJ1-1	CSASVAGRKTEAFF
TRBV19	TRBJ2-7	CASSIEPRELYEQYF
TRBV6-5	TRBJ2-7	CASNRGTSYEQYF
TRBV27	TRBJ2-7	CASSLSLKRGGTYEQYF
TRBV7-2	TRBJ1-2	CASSRGTGEGYTF
TRBV7-2	TRBJ1-1	CASSFLGQGNTEAFF
TRBV18	TRBJ1-1	CASSVAENTEAFF
TRBV29-1	TRBJ2-7	CSVAGTALTYEQYF
TRBV12-3/TRBV12-4	TRBJ1-1	CASSSGNTEAFF
TRBV9	TRBJ2-1	CASSTGDRINEQFF
TRBV30	TRBJ1-5	CAWSVEGNQPQHF
TRBV4-1	TRBJ2-7	CASSSLLSPYEQYF
TRBV27	TRBJ2-7	CASSPGTSGGEQYF
TRBV2	TRBJ2-3	CASSSSGGALDTQYF
TRBV4-1	TRBJ1-3	CASSQEPLRGNTIYF
TRBV2	TRBJ1-4	CASSPQGAGNEKLFF
TRBV13	TRBJ1-1	CASSFSETEAFF
TRBV19	TRBJ1-5	CASFRGNQPQHF
TRBV6-1	TRBJ2-3	CASSPATGTQYF
TRBV18	TRBJ1-2	CASSPTQYYGYTF
TRBV24-1	TRBJ2-5	CATSDPRDRVGTQYF
TRBV12-3/TRBV12-4	TRBJ1-4	CASRTGNKLFF
TRBV6-2/TRBV6-3	TRBJ1-3	CASSYDRGSGNTIYF
TRBV29-1	TRBJ1-1	CSVEDQKRTEAFF
TRBV5-6	TRBJ1-2	CASSEEGTGAKGYTF
TRBV28	TRBJ2-1	CASRRTQGSYYNEQFF
TRBV27	TRBJ2-7	CASSQRAGTGDYEQYF
TRBV14	TRBJ1-1	CASSLGTGNTEAFF
TRBV12-5	TRBJ2-4	CASGRQKLAKNIQYF
TRBV5-1	TRBJ2-7	CASSLAGHTYEQYF
TRBV7-9	TRBJ1-1	CASSKNRDRLEAFF
TRBV21-1	TRBJ1-1	CASPRPIMNTEAFF
TRBV5-1	TRBJ2-2	CASSLDRGYTGELFF
TRBV5-1	TRBJ2-1	CASSFQGSYNEQFF
TRBV6-2/TRBV6-3	TRBJ2-7	CASSRGQERTYEQYF
TRBV30	TRBJ1-5	CAWSESLYQPQHF
TRBV28	TRBJ1-5	CASSFGVGNQPQHF